Below, 23 T cell receptor beta chains from the same sample are listed, as sequenced in a study of control samples from healthy donors and cancer patients. Clones were sequenced by immunoSEQ multiplex PCR, and TCRdb holds only the in-frame ones, with some missing. The sample has about 410,000 clones; 80% to 95% are singletons. Sequencing used PBMCs. The receptors here all came from a man between 40 and 49 years old with head and neck cancer.

Here the CDR3 reads CASSPRGSGANVLTF. DNA for the CDR3: TGTGCCAGCAGCCCCCGCGGCTCTGGGGCCAACGTCCTGACTTTC. This chain joins TRBV9 and TRBJ2-6; D is unresolved. Germline assignment: CDR1 SGDLS and CDR2 YYNGEE. CDR3 length: 15 residues. Trimming removed 4 bases at V and 0 bases at J, with 8 bases between.

This clone was seen just once. This sequence joins TRBV29-1 and TRBJ2-2; tentatively, D is TRBD1 or TRBD2 (6 bases each). This CDR3 region has 14 residues. Germline V gene data show CDR1 as SQVTM and CDR2 as ANQGSEA. Trimming cost V 3 bases and J 4 bases, with 12 bases left between them. The CDR3 sequence: CSVDGGLGTGELFF. The CDR3 nucleotides read TGCAGCGTTGATGGGGGGCTAGGCACCGGGGAGCTGTTTTTT.

The V gene is TRBV28, the J gene TRBJ1-5; 9 bases map to TRBD1. J was trimmed by 8 bases and V by 7 bases; bases with no gene match: 12. This CDR3 spans 15 amino acids. Germline CDR1 and CDR2: MDHEN and SYDVKM. The CDR3 region is CASNLGTGSFKPQHF. The CDR3 bases are TGTGCCAGCAATCTAGGGACAGGGAGCTTTAAGCCCCAGCATTTT.

The rearrangement joins TRBV12-3 or TRBV12-4 to TRBJ1-1, with TRBD1 matching over 8 bases. The CDR3 sequence is 13 residues long. V lost 6 bases to trimming and J lost 4 bases; unmatched junction nucleotides: 4. DNA for the CDR3: TGTGCCAGCAGCCAGGGGGCAGGCACTGAAGCTTTCTTT. Protein sequence: CASSQGAGTEAFF.

The J gene is TRBJ2-5, the V gene TRBV28; 11 bases are a match to TRBD2. Unmatched junction bases numbered 8, after V lost 6 bases and J lost 5 bases. This CDR3 is 15 amino acids long. In germline, CDR1 is MDHEN, CDR2 SYDVKM. CDR3 coding DNA: TGTGCCAGCAGCCCGGGTTCTAGCGGGAGGGAGACCCAGTACTTC. Its protein product is CASSPGSSGRETQYF.

This clone was observed once. V usage is TRBV4-3 and J usage is TRBJ2-7, with D possibly matching TRBD2 (6 bases). The germline CDR1 and CDR2 sequences are LGHNA and YSLEER. Trimming stripped 0 bases from V and 1 base from J, with 10 bases between. The CDR3 totals 15 residues. CDR3 in DNA: TGCGCCAGCAGCCAAGAAACCGGGGGTTCCTACGAGCAGTACTTC. It codes for CASSQETGGSYEQYF.

The CDR3 sequence is CASSPLLHEQYF. The CDR3 DNA is TGTGCCAGCAGCCCCCTTCTCCACGAGCAGTACTTC. The chain carries TRBV5-8 and TRBJ2-7; D remains ambiguous. V was clipped by 4 bases and J by 5 bases, with 10 bases between them. The CDR3 sequence is 12 residues long. Germline V lookup: CDR1 SGHTS, CDR2 YDEGEE.

This clone came up once. The chain combines TRBV7-3 with TRBJ2-5; TRBD2 agrees at 7 bases. Germline loops: CDR1 SGHTA, CDR2 FQGTGA. V was pared by 1 base and J by 0 bases, with 5 bases of the junction left unmatched. This CDR3 has 16 residues. CDR3 sequence (DNA): TGTGCCAGCAGCTTAAAGGGGACTACCAACCAAGAGACCCAGTACTTC. Translation gives CASSLKGTTNQETQYF.

Concerning this clone: This same CDR3 is encoded by further DNA sequences in the sample. The rearrangement uses TRBV5-1 and TRBJ2-7, with D unclear. CDR1 and CDR2 (germline): SGHRS, YFSETQ. The V end was cut by 0 bases, the J end by 2 bases, with 6 bases between. The CDR3 runs 13 residues. CDR3 amino acids: CASSLAGTYEQYF. CDR3 sequence (DNA): TGCGCCAGCAGCTTGGCTGGCACCTACGAGCAGTACTTC.

The chain employs TRBV7-8 and TRBJ1-4, with D maybe TRBD1 (6 bases). Trimming stripped 1 base from V and 7 bases from J, with 10 bases between. The CDR3 covers 14 residues. The germline gives CDR1 SGHVS, CDR2 FQNEAQ. CDR3 region: CASSLDRAGEKLFF. Here the CDR3 DNA reads TGTGCCAGCAGCTTAGACAGGGCGGGTGAAAAACTGTTTTTT.

This clone was seen more than once but under ten times. The CDR3 loop is CASSNYQGLLSGNTIYF. CDR3 in DNA: TGTGCCAGCAGCAACTACCAGGGCCTTCTAAGCGGAAACACCATATATTTT. V gene TRBV5-6 combines with J gene TRBJ1-3, with D possibly being TRBD1 (5 bases). The V gene's germline CDR1 is SGHDT and CDR2 YYEEEE. Trimming shortened V by 4 bases and J by 4 bases, and 21 bases separated the two germline ends. The CDR3 runs to 17 residues. Full variable domain (outside the CDR3, taken from reference TRBV5-6 and TRBJ1-3): DAGVTQSPTHLIKTRGQQVTLRCSPKSGHDTVSWYQQALGQGPQFIFQYYEEEERQRGNFPDRFSGHQFPNYSSELNVNALLLGDSALYLCASSNYQGLLSGNTIYFGEGSWLTVV.

This chain links TRBV28 with TRBJ1-5, with 9 positions matching TRBD1. Germline CDR1 MDHEN, CDR2 SYDVKM. After removal of 6 bases from V and 6 bases from J, the junction contained 9 bases not matched to a gene. This CDR3 spans 15 amino acids. CDR3 in amino acids: CASRTDRGVGQPQHF. The DNA for the CDR3 is TGTGCCAGCAGGACGGACAGGGGTGTCGGTCAGCCCCAGCATTTT.

A single count supports this clone. The chain recombines TRBV5-1 with TRBJ2-7; D gene uncertain. The CDR3 is made up of 14 amino acids. V was trimmed by 1 base and J by 4 bases, leaving 12 bases between them. From germline, CDR1 is SGHRS and CDR2 YFSETQ. The CDR3, as DNA: TGCGCCAGCAGCTTGAGTACCCCCCCATACGAGCAGTACTTC. This translates into CASSLSTPPYEQYF.

In this sample, this clone turned up once. The chain carries TRBV19 and TRBJ2-1, with D unclear. The V gene's germline CDR1 is LNHDA and CDR2 SQIVND (reference sequence). The V end lost 5 bases, the J end lost 9 bases, and 11 bases lay between the germline ends. CDR3 length equals 12 residues. The CDR3 spells CASSVTVGEQFF. In nucleotides, the CDR3 is TGTGCCAGTAGTGTTACAGTGGGTGAGCAGTTCTTC.

The gene calls are TRBV28 and TRBJ1-5; TRBD1 is a possible D gene (6 bases). In germline, CDR1 is MDHEN, CDR2 SYDVKM. The length of the CDR3 is 12 residues. V was trimmed by 8 bases and J by 11 bases, leaving 16 bases between them. CDR3 DNA: TGTGCCAGCGGATCACCCGACAGGTCCCAGCATTTT. As protein: CASGSPDRSQHF.

This chain uses TRBV28 with TRBJ2-3; 7 nucleotides match TRBD2. Germline CDR1 is MDHEN and CDR2 is SYDVKM. CDR3 length: 16 amino acids. V was pared by 4 bases and J by 1 base, with 8 bases of the junction left unmatched. CDR3 protein: CASSSSTSERTDTQYF. Written as DNA, the CDR3 is TGTGCCAGCAGTTCCTCTACTAGCGAACGCACAGATACGCAGTATTTT.

The genes are TRBV6-6 and TRBJ1-1, with D tentatively TRBD1 (5 bases). V shed 3 bases and J shed 4 bases, with 12 bases lying between them. The CDR3 totals 14 residues. Per germline, CDR1 MNHNY and CDR2 SVGAGI (reference sequence). The CDR3 here is CASSYSDSGTEAFF. For the CDR3, the DNA is TGTGCCAGCAGTTATTCCGACAGTGGCACTGAAGCTTTCTTT.

This chain joins TRBV9 and TRBJ2-1, with 9 bases identical to TRBD2. Germline V CDR1 and CDR2: SGDLS, YYNGEE. The CDR3 sequence is 15 residues long. Germline trimming cut 4 bases from V and 4 bases from J; bases unmatched to any gene: 6. CDR3: CASSTTSGIYNEQFF. The CDR3 DNA reads as TGTGCCAGCAGCACGACTAGCGGAATTTACAATGAGCAGTTCTTC.

The J gene is TRBJ1-1, the V gene TRBV6-6; a weak D match, TRBD1 (5 bases). CDR1 and CDR2 from the germline V gene are MNHNY and SVGAGI (reference sequence). CDR3 size: 15 residues. The ends were cut back, 2 bases at V and 0 bases at J, with 10 bases in the middle. The chain's CDR3 is CASSYPTEMNTEAFF. CDR3 bases: TGTGCCAGCAGTTACCCGACAGAGATGAACACTGAAGCTTTCTTT.

In nucleotides, the CDR3 is TGTGCCAGCAGCTCATTGGACAGGGGGCGTGAAGCTTTCTTT. Protein: CASSSLDRGREAFF. This chain connects TRBV11-2 to TRBJ1-1, with 11 bases lining up with TRBD1. The CDR3 extends over 14 amino acids. From germline, CDR1 is SGHAT and CDR2 FQNNGV. J gave up 7 bases and V 4 bases, and 5 bases lay outside the gene matches.

The chain employs TRBV5-1 and TRBJ1-1; TRBD1 agrees at 7 bases. Germline V gives CDR1 SGHRS, CDR2 YFSETQ. The V and J ends lost 6 bases and 1 base, in that order; junction bases with no gene match: 3. This CDR3 has 13 residues. CDR3 in DNA: TGCGCCAGCAAGACAGGGCCGAACACTGAAGCTTTCTTT. It encodes CASKTGPNTEAFF.

The rearrangement uses TRBV6-4 and TRBJ2-1; 13 positions match TRBD2. Trimming took 8 bases from V and 5 from J; bases not matched to a gene: 9. Germline lookup yields CDR1 MRHNA and CDR2 SNTAGT. CDR3 length: 16 residues. The CDR3, as DNA: TGTGCCAGCGCTACCGGAGGGACTAGCGGGGACAATGAGCAGTTCTTC. It specifies CASATGGTSGDNEQFF.

This clone was seen a single time. This chain joins TRBV5-5 and TRBJ1-6, with 9 positions matching TRBD1. The CDR3 is made up of 19 amino acids. J gave up 0 bases and V 2 bases, and 9 bases lay outside the gene matches. Germline lookup yields CDR1 SGHKS and CDR2 YYEKEE (reference sequence). CDR3 sequence (DNA): TGTGCCAGCAGCTTATTTGGACAGGGGACGAGCTCCTATAATTCACCCCTCCACTTT. Translated, it gives CASSLFGQGTSSYNSPLHF.